These T cell receptor beta chains were read from a single sample in a study of T cell changes during pregnancy in multiple sclerosis. Measured with immunoSEQ multiplex PCR; TCRdb has only the in-frame clones, and not every one. The table has around 36,000 clones, 90% seen once; the top ten hold about 0.42%. The sample was CD4+ T cells from peripheral blood mononuclear cells, taken in the third trimester of pregnancy. All receptors come from a female donor with multiple sclerosis, enrolled in a pregnancy study. Both conserved end residues are part of each CDR3. A D gene is named only where the DNA matches it firmly. Size is omitted from some rows. Given values are once, few, many or a class for expanded clones.

J,V,size,D,length,DNA,CDR3
TRBJ2-7,TRBV7-3,once,TRBD1,14,TGTGCCAGCAGCCCAGGACAGGGGGGGATCGAGCAGTACTTC,CASSPGQGGIEQYF
TRBJ1-2,TRBV9,-,TRBD1,12,TGTGCCAGCAGCCCCCCGGGACAGGTCTACACCTTC,CASSPPGQVYTF
TRBJ2-7,TRBV5-1,-,TRBD2,14,TGCGCCAGCAGCTTGGACCGGGAGGGCTACGAGCAGTACTTC,CASSLDREGYEQYF
TRBJ2-1,TRBV4-3,once,TRBD2,15,TGCGCCAGCAGCCAATTGACTAGCGGAATAAATGAGCAGTTCTTC,CASSQLTSGINEQFF
TRBJ2-1,TRBV29-1,few,-,14,TGCAGCGTTGATCCCCGGGGCTCCTACAATGAGCAGTTCTTC,CSVDPRGSYNEQFF
TRBJ1-1,TRBV6-6,-,-,13,TGTGCCAGCCAGGAGTTGTCCGGGAGTGAAGCTTTCTTT,CASQELSGSEAFF
TRBJ1-4,TRBV15,-,-,15,TGTGCCACCAGCAGAGAGAGGAGAGATAATGAAAAACTGTTTTTT,CATSRERRDNEKLFF
TRBJ2-7,TRBV5-6,-,-,13,TGTGCCAGCACCCCGGCAGGGGTGAGCGAGCAGTACTTC,CASTPAGVSEQYF
TRBJ2-1,TRBV29-1,-,TRBD1,15,TGCAGCTTCCCCGCTCCGGGACAGTACTACAATGAGCAGTTCTTC,CSFPAPGQYYNEQFF
TRBJ1-2,TRBV10-2,-,TRBD1,13,TGCGCCAGCACCATGGGGACAGAGTATGGCTACACCTTC,CASTMGTEYGYTF
TRBJ2-2,TRBV27,few,-,12,TGTGCCAGCAGTTTTCTCACCGGGGAGCTGTTTTTT,CASSFLTGELFF
TRBJ1-1,TRBV28,-,-,14,TGTGCCAGCAGGCGCCCCGCAGGGGAAACTGAAGCTTTCTTT,CASRRPAGETEAFF
TRBJ2-3,TRBV4-2,once,TRBD1,16,TGTGCCAGCAGCCAAGCTGGCACAGGGGGTCTGGATACGCAGTATTTT,CASSQAGTGGLDTQYF
TRBJ1-6,TRBV6-1,-,-,15,TGTGCCAGCAGCGCAGCTAGCTCCTATAATTCACCCCTCCACTTT,CASSAASSYNSPLHF
TRBJ2-3,TRBV28,-,-,14,TGTGCCAGCAGTTTGCTGCAGGACACAGATACGCAGTATTTT,CASSLLQDTDTQYF